Sequencing of this T cell receptor beta chain was carried out in a study of T cells in Graves' hyperthyroidism and ophthalmopathy. The CDR3 spans 14 residues. Trimming removed 6 bases from V and 9 bases from J, with 18 bases in between. RNA transcripts yielded amplified TCR beta CDR3 regions. The study used the HTBI primer set for a first-round RT-PCR of the TCR CDR3. TCRdb re-called the multiplex PCR reads with MiXCR, one entry per CDR3 protein. The top ten hold under 30% of the sample, which has about 400,000 distinct CDR3 sequences, over 11% seen once. The sequence came from a man aged 50 or older with Graves' ophthalmopathy. The sequenced sample consisted of blood. This chain links TRBV12-3 or TRBV12-4 with TRBJ2-1, with unresolved D. The CDR3 region is CASSQSNSDGEQFF. CDR3 bases: TGTGCCAGCAGCCAATCTAACAGTGACGGTGAGCAGTTCTTC.